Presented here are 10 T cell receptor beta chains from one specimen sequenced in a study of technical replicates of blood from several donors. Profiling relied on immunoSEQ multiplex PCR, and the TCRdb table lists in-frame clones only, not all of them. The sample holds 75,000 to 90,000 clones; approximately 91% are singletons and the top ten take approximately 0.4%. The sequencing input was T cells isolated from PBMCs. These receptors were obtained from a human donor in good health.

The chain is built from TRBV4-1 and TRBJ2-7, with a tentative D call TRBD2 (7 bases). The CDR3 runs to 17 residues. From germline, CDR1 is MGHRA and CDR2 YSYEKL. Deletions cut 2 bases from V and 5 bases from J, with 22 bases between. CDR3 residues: CASSQHRTGGLKDEQYF. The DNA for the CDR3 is TGCGCCAGCAGCCAACACAGGACGGGGGGCTTAAAGGACGAGCAGTACTTC.

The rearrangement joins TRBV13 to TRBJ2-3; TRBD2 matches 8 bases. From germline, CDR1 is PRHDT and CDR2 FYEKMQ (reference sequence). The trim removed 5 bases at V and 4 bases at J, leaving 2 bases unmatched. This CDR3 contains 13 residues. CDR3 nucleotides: TGTGCCAGCAGCCGGGGGGGGTCAGATACGCAGTATTTT. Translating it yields CASSRGGSDTQYF. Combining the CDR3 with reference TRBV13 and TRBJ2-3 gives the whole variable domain AAGVIQSPRHLIKEKRETATLKCYPIPRHDTVYWYQQGPGQDPQFLISFYEKMQSDKGSIPDRFSAQQFSDYHSELNMSSLELGDSALYFCASSRGGSDTQYFGPGTRLTVL.

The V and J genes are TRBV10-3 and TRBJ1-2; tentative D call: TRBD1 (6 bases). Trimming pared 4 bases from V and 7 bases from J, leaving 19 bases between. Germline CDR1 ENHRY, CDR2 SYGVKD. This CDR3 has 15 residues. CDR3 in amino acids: CAISVLPGEVGGYTF. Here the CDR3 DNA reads TGTGCCATCAGTGTCCTCCCAGGGGAAGTTGGTGGCTACACCTTC.

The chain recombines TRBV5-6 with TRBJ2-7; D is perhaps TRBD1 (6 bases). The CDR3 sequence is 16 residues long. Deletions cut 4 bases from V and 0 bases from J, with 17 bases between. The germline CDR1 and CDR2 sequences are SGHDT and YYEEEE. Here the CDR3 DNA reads TGTGCCAGCAGCATACCGCCTTACAGGGTCTCCTACGAGCAGTACTTC. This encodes CASSIPPYRVSYEQYF. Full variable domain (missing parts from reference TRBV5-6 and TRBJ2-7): DAGVTQSPTHLIKTRGQQVTLRCSPKSGHDTVSWYQQALGQGPQFIFQYYEEEERQRGNFPDRFSGHQFPNYSSELNVNALLLGDSALYLCASSIPPYRVSYEQYFGPGTRLTVT.

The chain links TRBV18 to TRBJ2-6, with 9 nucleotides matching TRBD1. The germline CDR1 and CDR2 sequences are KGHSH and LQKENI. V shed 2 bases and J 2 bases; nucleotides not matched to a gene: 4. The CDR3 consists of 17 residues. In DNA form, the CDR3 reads TGTGCCAGCTCACCAATACAGGGGGCGGCTGGGGCCAACGTCCTGACTTTC. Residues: CASSPIQGAAGANVLTF.

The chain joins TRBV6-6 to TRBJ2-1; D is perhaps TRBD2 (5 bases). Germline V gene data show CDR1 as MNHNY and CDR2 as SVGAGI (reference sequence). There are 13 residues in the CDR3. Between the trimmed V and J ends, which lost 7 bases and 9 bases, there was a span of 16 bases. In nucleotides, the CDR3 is TGTGCCAGCAATACACGAGGGTCTAGTGAGCAGTTCTTC. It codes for CASNTRGSSEQFF.

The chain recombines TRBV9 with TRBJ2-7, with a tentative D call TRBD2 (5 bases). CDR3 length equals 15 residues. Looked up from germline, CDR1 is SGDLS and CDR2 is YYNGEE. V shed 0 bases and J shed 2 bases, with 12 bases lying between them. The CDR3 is CASSVAGSLTYEQYF. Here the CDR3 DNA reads TGTGCCAGCAGCGTAGCGGGGAGTCTAACCTACGAGCAGTACTTC.

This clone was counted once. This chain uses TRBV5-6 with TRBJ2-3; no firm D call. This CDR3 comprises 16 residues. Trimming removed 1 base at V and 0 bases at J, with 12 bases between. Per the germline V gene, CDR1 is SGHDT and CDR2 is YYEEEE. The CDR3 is CASSLSGFFSTDTQYF. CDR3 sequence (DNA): TGTGCCAGCAGCTTGTCCGGGTTTTTTAGCACAGATACGCAGTATTTT.

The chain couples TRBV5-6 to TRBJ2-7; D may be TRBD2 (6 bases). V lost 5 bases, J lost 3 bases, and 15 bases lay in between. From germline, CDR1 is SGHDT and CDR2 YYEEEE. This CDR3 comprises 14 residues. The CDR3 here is CASRFASVSYEQYF. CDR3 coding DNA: TGTGCCAGCAGGTTCGCTAGCGTAAGCTACGAGCAGTACTTC.

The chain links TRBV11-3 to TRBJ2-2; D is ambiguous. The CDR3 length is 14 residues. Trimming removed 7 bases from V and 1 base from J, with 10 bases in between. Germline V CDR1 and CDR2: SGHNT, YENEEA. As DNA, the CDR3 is TGTGCCAGCACCAGACACATGAACACCGGGGAGCTGTTTTTT. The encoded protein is CASTRHMNTGELFF.